This paragraph reports one T cell receptor beta chain. Its antigen remains undetermined. Base-call qualities are not available, and no considerably larger clone is one nucleotide away. The data belong to a study of PD-1 blockade in classical Hodgkin lymphoma (TCRdb year 2020). With respect to the entire study: Nivolumab dosing was 3 mg/kg intravenously every 2 weeks, continuing until either disease progression or unacceptable toxicity. A peripheral blood immune signature of response to PD-1 blockade in classical Hodgkin lymphoma was defined using TCR beta sequencing and CyTOF. What the work shows at the level of the full study, not this receptor alone: The study was limited to a single clinical trial cohort, and causes of repertoire differences, possibly disease activity or prior therapy, remained undefined. Among trial patients, those achieving complete response had baseline diversity similar to that of newly diagnosed patients, while diversity was significantly lower in partial responders and progressors. A significant rise by C4D1 was seen in CD4+ but not CD8+ TCR diversity (p=0.0027 vs p=0.16), with the rise being most apparent in complete responders (p=0.02). Baseline TCR diversity was reported as lower in newly diagnosed patients than in healthy donors, and lower still in relapsed/refractory patients. Lower diversity was seen in patients whose nivolumab began less than 1 year after ASCT, and these patients were left out of later analyses so that immune reconstitution would not confound the results.

Genomic DNA was isolated using the Qiagen DNeasy kit from unsorted PBMCs as well as from negatively selected CD4+ and CD8+ fractions. Amplification of TCR beta CDR3 regions was done by immunoSEQ multiplex PCR with primers that anneal to V and J segments. A synthetic immune receptor repertoire was used to minimize amplification bias, and any residual bias was removed computationally once sequencing was done. Turning to the authors' computational methods: Repertoire diversity was quantified as the Shannon entropy index using custom Python scripts. Unsorted, CD4+ and CD8+ repertoires were examined separately, except in combined analyses, for which CD4+ and CD8+ sequences were merged in silico. A clone counted as expanded when the clone's frequency after treatment rose at least 2-fold relative to C1D1, and clones undetected at baseline were given a pseudocount of 0.5. Clones with 0 or 1 copy at C1D1 were defined as singleton clones, while clones with 2 or more copies were defined as non-singleton clones. By matching protein sequences in sorted samples from the same patient, clones expanded in unsorted samples were annotated as CD4+, CD8+ or unknown. Wilcoxon tests on paired samples were used to test diversity changes from C1D1 to C4D1. Drawn from immuneACCESS, this table holds only the in-frame rearrangements with V and J called that TCRdb kept. Clones are partly lost; checked studies trace under half to an unresolved V gene and leave the rest unexplained. V and J calls and clone size come straight from that table; D and trimming were deduced from the DNA. The sample table records about 20,000 clones; less than 75% of these occur just once. The ten biggest clones cover about 24% of the sample.

CDR3 length: 16 amino acids, cysteine to phenylalanine. CDR3 DNA is the only sequence kept; it has 48 bases, read in frame from the first base. From V the trimming removes 0 bases and from J it removes 6 bases, while the gene matches leave 6 bases of the junction unaccounted for. The germline V gene (reference sequence) sets CDR1 to LNHNV and CDR2 to YYDKDF. The sample's time point label, in plain terms: cycle 2 day 1 (C2D1) of nivolumab. Every trial patient had relapsed following autologous stem cell transplantation, and prior brentuximab vedotin exposure was what differed among cohorts A, B and C. The trial cohort was composed of 56 patients with relapsed/refractory classical Hodgkin lymphoma, for whom complete response, partial response or progressive disease was recorded as best overall response. Trial patients were treated with single-agent nivolumab in the multi-cohort phase II CheckMate 205 trial. An independent review committee assessed best overall response by applying the 2007 International Working Group response criteria. Trial PBMCs were obtained immediately prior to nivolumab initiation (C1D1) and on therapy at cycle 2 day 1 and cycle 4 day 1. Peripheral blood was collected in 8 mL Vacutainer Cell Preparation Tubes, from which PBMCs were isolated by centrifugation and then cryopreserved.

The sample was peripheral blood mononuclear cells (PBMCs), taken before the second cycle of nivolumab. The clonotype comes from a human donor with classical Hodgkin lymphoma. The rearrangement combines TRBV15 with TRBJ1-5, with 9 bases in between that match TRBD1. The CDR3 reads CATSRDMTGGIQPQHF. The nucleotide sequence reads as follows: TGTGCCACCAGCAGAGATATGACAGGGGGAATTCAGCCCCAGCATTTT.